Each of the 10 T cell receptor beta chains below was sequenced from the same sample in a study of T-cell memory formation after mild COVID-19. In TCRdb, the 5' RACE reads were re-called with MiXCR into one record per CDR3 protein. This table has about 320,000 distinct CDR3 sequences, approximately 14% appearing once. The sample was PBMCs or a T cell subset sorted from them (not recorded which). All receptors come from a man aged 18 to 30 who had mild COVID-19 (a few samples of this study predate the infection). Cell type and time point are not known.

This chain connects TRBV29-1 to TRBJ1-4; D gene uncertain. Germline values: CDR1 SQVTM, CDR2 ANQGSEA. V was trimmed by 2 bases and J by 7 bases, leaving 11 bases between them. CDR3 length: 13 residues. CDR3 amino acids: CSVEREYGEKLFF. The CDR3 DNA is TGCAGCGTTGAACGGGAATACGGTGAAAAACTGTTTTTT.

V gene TRBV5-1 combines with J gene TRBJ1-2, with D hard to call. V was shortened by 3 bases and J by 0 bases, with 9 bases between the two germline ends. This CDR3 is built from 14 residues. From germline, CDR1 is SGHRS and CDR2 YFSETQ. The CDR3 is CASSSVVSNYGYTF. For the CDR3, the DNA is TGCGCCAGCAGCTCCGTCGTGTCTAACTATGGCTACACCTTC.

This clonotype was observed a handful of times. J is TRBJ2-3 and V is TRBV3-1, with 11 positions matching TRBD2. This CDR3 region has 16 residues. Trimming at V came to 0 bases and at J to 5 bases, leaving 4 bases not matched to a gene. Germline assignment: CDR1 LGHDT and CDR2 YNNKEL (reference sequence). This chain's CDR3 is CASSQDSGGARDTQYF. CDR3 sequence (DNA): TGTGCCAGCAGCCAAGATAGCGGGGGGGCAAGAGATACGCAGTATTTT.

In its sample, this clonotype was seen a few times. This chain joins TRBV6-2 or TRBV6-3 and TRBJ2-3; perhaps D is TRBD1 or TRBD2 (5 bases each). CDR3 length: 18 amino acids. Trimming shortened V by 2 bases and J by 0 bases, and 18 bases separated the two germline ends. The germline gives CDR1 MNHEY, CDR2 SVGEGT. The CDR3 DNA reads TGTGCCAGCAGTTACCACACCGGTCGGGGACCAAGCACAGATACGCAGTATTTT. It specifies CASSYHTGRGPSTDTQYF.

This clonotype was detected only a few times. The chain joins TRBV20-1 to TRBJ2-1; D call uncertain. The CDR3 is made up of 12 amino acids. Germline V gene sequence: CDR1 DFQATT, CDR2 SNEGSKA (reference sequence). V gave up 3 bases and J gave up 6 bases, with 9 bases separating them. The CDR3 loop is CSARDVLNEQFF. The DNA for the CDR3 is TGCAGTGCTAGGGACGTGCTCAATGAGCAGTTCTTC.

The chain joins TRBV6-5 to TRBJ1-1, with a weak D call TRBD1 (6 bases). This CDR3 has 15 residues. V lost 7 bases and J lost 1, with 16 bases in between. Germline V CDR1 and CDR2: MNHEY, SVGAGI. CDR3 DNA sequence: TGTGCCAGCAATAGAGAGGGGGTAGGGAACACTGAAGCTTTCTTT. This codes for CASNREGVGNTEAFF.

This clonotype has only a few counts. The chain carries TRBV6-5 and TRBJ2-3; 10 nucleotides agree with TRBD2. With 6 bases clipped from V and 2 bases from J, the junction kept 5 bases outside the gene matches. Germline-derived CDR1 and CDR2 are MNHEY and SVGAGI. The CDR3 contains 15 residues. DNA of the CDR3: TGTGCCAGCAGCTCTCTAGCGGGGGACACAGATACGCAGTATTTT. Amino acids: CASSSLAGDTDTQYF.

This clonotype has just a few counts. The chain joins TRBV5-1 to TRBJ2-7; 7 positions match TRBD1. V trimming: 7 bases; J trimming: 6 bases; junction bases outside the gene matches: 7. Germline loops: CDR1 SGHRS, CDR2 YFSETQ. The CDR3 length is 12 residues. In nucleotides, the CDR3 is TGCGCCAGCGGATTGACAGGGACCGAGCAGTACTTC. Protein: CASGLTGTEQYF.

The J gene is TRBJ1-6, the V gene TRBV2; D uncertain. CDR1 is SNHLY, CDR2 FYNNEI, per germline. CDR3 length: 12 amino acids. With 1 base removed from V and 14 bases from J, the gap between germline ends came to 9 bases. CDR3 DNA: TGTGCCAGCAGTGAAGGCAGCAAGGCCCTCCACTTT. Protein: CASSEGSKALHF. The whole variable domain, remainder taken from reference TRBV2 and TRBJ1-6, is EPEVTQTPSHQVTQMGQEVILRCVPISNHLYFYWYRQILGQKVEFLVSFYNNEISEKSEIFDDQFSVERPDGSNFTLKIRSTKLEDSAMYFCASSEGSKALHFGNGTRLTVT.

The rearrangement uses TRBV29-1 and TRBJ2-7; D may correspond to TRBD1 or TRBD2 (6 bases each). The germline CDR1 and CDR2 sequences are SQVTM and ANQGSEA. V lost 6 bases, J lost 1 base, and 13 bases lay in between. CDR3 size: 13 residues. CDR3 protein: CSVSLGGSYEQYF. CDR3 nucleotides: TGCAGCGTCTCCTTAGGGGGGTCCTACGAGCAGTACTTC.